The TCR beta chain under discussion was sequenced for a study of control samples from healthy donors and cancer patients. TCRdb keeps only in-frame clones here, not all; method: immunoSEQ multiplex PCR. The sample carries 35,000 to 55,000 clones, more than 70% recorded once. CDR3 length: 14 residues. CDR1 and CDR2 from the germline V gene are SEHNR and FQNEAQ (reference sequence). Losses at the gene ends were 5 bases for V and 6 bases for J; bases not matched to a gene: 8. The J gene is TRBJ2-7, the V gene TRBV7-9, with 9 bases that match TRBD1. The sequence derives from a woman aged 60-75 years with lung cancer. The specimen was PBMCs. The CDR3 protein is CASSAVGQGAEQYF. The CDR3 DNA follows: TGTGCCAGCAGCGCGGTGGGACAGGGTGCCGAGCAGTACTTC.